The 2 T cell receptor beta chains in this list originate from one sample, sequenced in a study of OX40 agonist ivuxolimab in advanced cancers. Sequencing used immunoSEQ multiplex PCR; TCRdb keeps in-frame clones, though not all of them. The repertoire holds about 61,000 clones, with around four fifths as singletons. This specimen consisted of CD4+ or CD8+ T cells sorted from blood, obtained in a trial of the OX40 agonist ivuxolimab. The receptor set was obtained from an adult with an advanced solid tumor such as melanoma, head and neck, liver or kidney cancer.

The chain couples TRBV7-3 to TRBJ1-2, with 8 bases matching TRBD1. CDR3 size: 14 residues. Germline lookup yields CDR1 SGHTA and CDR2 FQGTGA. The V gene end was trimmed by 5 bases and the J gene end by 5 bases; junction bases not matched to a gene: 7. The CDR3 DNA sequence: TGTGCCAGCAGCCCAAGGGACAGGCCGTATGGCTACACCTTC. This codes for CASSPRDRPYGYTF.

This chain connects TRBV6-5 to TRBJ2-5; no clear D gene. The germline V gene has CDR1 MNHEY and CDR2 SVGAGI. V was trimmed by 3 bases and J by 5 bases, leaving 16 bases between them. The CDR3 extends over 15 amino acids. CDR3: CASSYNSPQGETQYF. The CDR3 bases are TGTGCCAGCAGTTATAACAGCCCGCAAGGGGAGACCCAGTACTTC.